This record looks at one TCR beta chain sequence and its context. Its antigen is still unknown. The CDR3 runs to 15 residues. V was shortened by 0 bases and J by 0 bases, with 10 bases between the two germline ends. The germline V gene has CDR1 SGHRS and CDR2 YFSETQ. This sample is part of a study of response to subunit inactivated influenza vaccine. TCRdb re-derived calls from the RT-PCR reads in MiXCR, one entry per CDR3 protein. The table includes approximately 500,000 distinct CDR3 sequences, 13% detected once. Study-wide findings and caveats: Few additional T cells are recruited per seasonal influenza vaccination, authors suggested.

V and J are TRBV5-1 and TRBJ2-7; D remains ambiguous. This TCR came from a man aged 45-60 years who received an inactivated influenza vaccine. This specimen was PBMCs from blood, taken around seven weeks after vaccination. CDR3 DNA: TGCGCCAGCAGCTTGGCCCCAGGAGCCTCCTACGAGCAGTACTTC. It specifies CASSLAPGASYEQYF.